This T cell receptor beta chain derives from a study of lymphopenia after photon versus proton radiotherapy. Study-level results: Photon-treated patients lost naive T cells and TCR diversity; proton-treated stayed stable. Oligoclonal CD8+ Temra expansion after nadir drove photon patients' diversity drop.

CDR1 and CDR2 from the germline V gene are MNHEY and SMNVEV (reference sequence). Trimming left V 6 bases short and J 3 bases short, with 11 bases between. The CDR3 totals 13 residues. The protocol was immunoSEQ multiplex PCR, while the TCRdb copy is restricted to in-frame clones and leaves out a portion. This sample has some 26,000 clones; roughly four fifths occur once, and the top ten carry more than 3%. This clone qualifies as medium-sized (0.01 to 0.1%). Its target is not known. The chain carries TRBV27 and TRBJ1-2; a weak D match, TRBD1 (5 bases). This receptor was taken from a woman in her forties or fifties with pancreatic cancer. This specimen was peripheral blood, taken from a patient treated with photon-based radiotherapy. CDR3 in amino acids: CASSLGADYGYTF. DNA for the CDR3: TGTGCCAGCAGCCTAGGGGCAGACTATGGCTACACCTTC.